Listed below are T cell receptor beta chains from one sample, sequenced in a study of identifying expanded T cells in peripheral blood. The protocol was immunoSEQ multiplex PCR, while the TCRdb copy is restricted to in-frame clones and leaves out a portion. The table has some 81,000 clones, 80% to 90% seen once. Specimen: blood. The receptors shown here come from a person aged 18-70 years in good health. The CDR3 runs from the conserved cysteine through the conserved F or W. D genes are given only for firm matches.

.,TRBJ2-7,13,TRBV6-6,CASSYGPSYEQYF
.,TRBJ2-2,14,TRBV19,CASRQTGNTGELFF
.,TRBJ1-2,15,TRBV28,CASSLIGWESYGYTF
TRBD1,TRBJ1-5,14,TRBV7-2,CASSWGQGNQPQHF
.,TRBJ2-7,15,TRBV5-5,CASSSGVGLSYEQYF
.,TRBJ2-2,13,TRBV27,CASSFGPTGELFF
.,TRBJ2-3,14,TRBV7-2,CASSSGLSTDTQYF
.,TRBJ2-2,13,TRBV6-5,CASSRGSTGELFF
.,TRBJ2-7,15,TRBV4-3,CASSQAAGPSYEQYF
TRBD1,TRBJ1-5,15,TRBV6-1,CASSMTGGSNQPQHF
.,TRBJ2-7,13,TRBV5-4,CASSLEPIYEQYF
TRBD2,TRBJ2-5,13,TRBV6-6,CASKAGVAETQYF
.,TRBJ2-5,15,TRBV18,CASSPPGIRTETQYF
.,TRBJ2-3,14,TRBV6-5,CASSYSGFSDTQYF
.,TRBJ1-5,15,TRBV4-1,CASSQDVAGPQPQHF
TRBD2,TRBJ2-3,16,TRBV13,CASSALGAGGSDTQYF
.,TRBJ1-2,13,TRBV4-3,CASSQVGGYGYTF
.,TRBJ2-3,19,TRBV9,CASSVGGYPGVTSTDTQYF
TRBD2,TRBJ2-5,16,TRBV7-7,CASSPGLAGAQETQYF
.,TRBJ2-2,16,TRBV19,CASKTGSSGGTGELFF
.,TRBJ1-1,13,TRBV9,CASSGGVNTEAFF
TRBD2,TRBJ2-3,14,TRBV6-5,CASRGLAGTDTQYF
TRBD2,TRBJ2-1,16,TRBV6-4,CASSDSGRENRGEQFF
TRBD2,TRBJ2-1,14,TRBV7-2,CASSPGGSYNEQFF
.,TRBJ1-1,13,TRBV11-2,CASSFGAYTEAFF
.,TRBJ2-1,15,TRBV18,CASSLRDSGDNEQFF
.,TRBJ2-1,11,TRBV20-1,CSATGTEQQFF
TRBD2,TRBJ2-2,17,TRBV28,CASSLYSGRMITGELFF
.,TRBJ2-6,14,TRBV7-2,CASTPSSGANVLTF
.,TRBJ2-3,11,TRBV9,CASSSTDTQYF
.,TRBJ1-4,13,TRBV6-5,CASSRGTNEKLFF
.,TRBJ2-2,18,TRBV15,CATSRDSWRQGTGGELFF
.,TRBJ2-1,13,TRBV10-2,CASSDGLNNEQFF
.,TRBJ2-7,16,TRBV15,CATSRVGALPPYEQYF